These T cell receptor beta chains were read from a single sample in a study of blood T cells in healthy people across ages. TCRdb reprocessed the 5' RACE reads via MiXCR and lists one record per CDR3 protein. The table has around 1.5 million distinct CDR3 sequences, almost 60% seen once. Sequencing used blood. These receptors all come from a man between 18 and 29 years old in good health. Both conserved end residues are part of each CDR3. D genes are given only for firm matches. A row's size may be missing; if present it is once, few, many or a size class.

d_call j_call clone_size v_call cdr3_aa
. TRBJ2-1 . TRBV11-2 CASSWPQGNNEQFF
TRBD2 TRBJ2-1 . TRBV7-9 CASSLAPSGALRSYNEQFF
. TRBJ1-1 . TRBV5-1 CASSLAVSTEAFF
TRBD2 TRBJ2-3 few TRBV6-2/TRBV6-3 CASSYRASGGRTDTQYF
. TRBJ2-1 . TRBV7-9 CASSDNGVHEQFF
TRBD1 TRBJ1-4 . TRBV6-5 CASSYGTGGTNEKLFF
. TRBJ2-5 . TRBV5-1 CASSLVPLSETQYF
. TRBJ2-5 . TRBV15 CATSREIGAGQETQYF
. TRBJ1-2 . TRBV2 CASSEWVLRGDGYTF
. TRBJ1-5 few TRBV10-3 CAISDLNQPQHF
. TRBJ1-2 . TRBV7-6 CASSPGFIDYGYTF
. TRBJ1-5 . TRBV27 CASSFSGGQPQHF
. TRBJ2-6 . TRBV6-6 CASSYLPQSAGANVLTF
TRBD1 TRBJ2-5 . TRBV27 CASSPMGPGQYQETQYF
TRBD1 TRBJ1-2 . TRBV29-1 CSVGDGTEGYTF